The 11 T cell receptor beta chains reported below all come from one sample, sequenced in a study of control samples from healthy donors and cancer patients. Assay: immunoSEQ multiplex PCR; the TCRdb copy retains only in-frame clones and omits some. The profile shows 70,000 to 85,000 clones, roughly 88% of them singletons. Specimen: PBMCs. The receptor source for this set is a man aged 60 to 75 with head and neck cancer.

The CDR3 sequence is CASSSSGANVLTF. DNA of the CDR3: TGTGCCAGCAGCAGCTCTGGGGCCAACGTCCTGACTTTC. The chain uses TRBV12-3 or TRBV12-4 and TRBJ2-6; D not resolved. Trimming cost V 6 bases and J 0 bases, with 3 bases left between them. CDR3 length: 13 amino acids.

The rearrangement uses TRBV27 and TRBJ1-4, with D unclear. V was trimmed by 2 bases and J by 8 bases, leaving 15 bases between them. The CDR3 has 15 amino acids. Per the germline V gene, CDR1 is MNHEY and CDR2 is SMNVEV (reference sequence). As DNA, the CDR3 is TGTGCCAGCAGTTTAACCCGGACGTTCGCAGAAAAACTGTTTTTT. Its translation: CASSLTRTFAEKLFF. Combining the CDR3 with reference TRBV27 and TRBJ1-4 gives the whole variable domain EAQVTQNPRYLITVTGKKLTVTCSQNMNHEYMSWYRQDPGLGLRQIYYSMNVEVTDKGDVPEGYKVSRKEKRNFPLILESPSPNQTSLYFCASSLTRTFAEKLFFGSGTQLSVL.

The chain recombines TRBV6-1 with TRBJ2-5, with no clear D. The V end lost 4 bases, the J end lost 2 bases, and 17 bases lay between the germline ends. Looked up from germline, CDR1 is MNHNS and CDR2 is SASEGT. This CDR3 is 16 amino acids long. The CDR3 reads CASSAHPESLQETQYF. CDR3 sequence (DNA): TGTGCCAGCAGTGCCCACCCTGAGAGTCTACAAGAGACCCAGTACTTC.

The chain carries TRBV2 and TRBJ2-7, with 7 bases matching TRBD1. The CDR3 contains 14 residues. V gave up 3 bases and J gave up 2 bases; unmatched junction bases: 4. From germline, CDR1 is SNHLY and CDR2 FYNNEI. In nucleotides, the CDR3 is TGTGCCAGCAGTGATCTAGGACAGGCCTACGAGCAGTACTTC. This translates into CASSDLGQAYEQYF.

V and J are TRBV3-1 (or the pseudogene TRBV3-2) and TRBJ2-5; unclear D gene. Germline lookup yields CDR1 LGHDT and CDR2 YNNKEL (reference sequence). This CDR3 has 11 residues. Trimming pared 3 bases from V and 5 bases from J, leaving 4 bases between. The CDR3 region has the DNA TGTGCCAGCAGCCACAGGGAGACCCAGTACTTC. Translation gives CASSHRETQYF.

The chain employs TRBV30 and TRBJ2-1; TRBD2 matches 10 bases. J gave up 1 base and V 1 base, and 4 bases lay outside the gene matches. CDR3 length equals 16 residues. From germline, CDR1 is GTSNPN and CDR2 SVGIG (reference sequence). The CDR3, as DNA: TGTGCCTGGAGTGGGCTAGCGGGAGTTTCCTACAATGAGCAGTTCTTC. Its translation is CAWSGLAGVSYNEQFF.

Here the CDR3 DNA reads TGTGCCAGCAGTCCCGAGACAGGAATTGAGCAGTTCTTC. Encoded protein: CASSPETGIEQFF. The chain uses TRBV12-3 or TRBV12-4 and TRBJ2-1, with TRBD1 as a possible D gene (6 bases). This CDR3 region has 13 residues. V lost 5 bases to trimming and J lost 9 bases, with 14 bases between them.

This sequence joins TRBV6-5 and TRBJ1-1; D gene ambiguous. V dropped 0 bases and J dropped 1 base, with 9 bases sitting between them. Per germline, CDR1 MNHEY and CDR2 SVGAGI. The CDR3 is 15 amino acids. The chain's CDR3 is CASSYSAAGNTEAFF. The CDR3, as DNA: TGTGCCAGCAGTTACTCGGCGGCAGGGAACACTGAAGCTTTCTTT.

V and J are TRBV7-2 and TRBJ2-1; 14 nucleotides align to TRBD2. In germline, CDR1 is SGHTA, CDR2 FQGNSA. V shed 3 bases, J shed 2 bases, and the junction held 3 bases outside the gene matches. The CDR3 contains 17 residues. The CDR3 sequence: CASSFGTSGSPYNEQFF. CDR3 DNA: TGTGCCAGCAGCTTCGGGACTAGCGGGAGTCCCTACAATGAGCAGTTCTTC.

This clone was counted a single time. The genes are TRBV18 and TRBJ2-1; 16 bases fit TRBD2. The J segment lost 10 bases and the V segment lost 3 bases, leaving 9 bases of the junction unmatched. The CDR3 totals 17 residues. Germline assignment: CDR1 KGHSH and CDR2 LQKENI. The CDR3 loop reads CASSPPGLAGGPGEQFF. CDR3 nucleotide sequence: TGTGCCAGCTCACCGCCGGGACTAGCGGGAGGGCCGGGGGAGCAGTTCTTC.

This chain connects TRBV2 to TRBJ2-3; D gene ambiguous. The CDR3 covers 14 residues. Trimming cost V 7 bases and J 1 base, with 12 bases left between them. CDR1 is SNHLY and CDR2 is FYNNEI in the germline V gene. CDR3 sequence reads: CASIGQSGTDTQYF. The CDR3 DNA is TGTGCCAGCATAGGCCAGTCAGGCACAGATACGCAGTATTTT.